One and the same sample provided the 22 T cell receptor beta chains below, sequenced in a study of CD8+CD57+ T cells in acquired aplastic anemia. According to the study, genomic DNA was the template for TCR beta VDJ and CDR3 profiling. TCRdb analysed the reads with MiXCR anew, one entry per CDR3 protein. The sample yields roughly 170,000 distinct CDR3 sequences, 48% seen once. CD8+CD57+ cell expansion had been shown by flow cytometry in patients chosen for sequencing. The sample comprised sorted CD4+, CD8+, or CD8+CD57+ T cells (not recorded which) from PBMCs. The receptors here all came from a human donor with aplastic anemia.

There are many counts of this clonotype. V is TRBV19 and J is TRBJ1-1; 10 bases fit TRBD1. Germline V gives CDR1 LNHDA, CDR2 SQIVND (reference sequence). V lost 5 bases, J lost 5 bases, and 11 bases stayed unmatched. The CDR3 has 16 amino acids. The CDR3 DNA is TGTGCCAGTAGTTTGTTCGGACAGGGGGATCGGACTGAAGCTTTCTTT. It specifies CASSLFGQGDRTEAFF.

The V call is TRBV29-1, the J call TRBJ1-5; D is possibly TRBD1 (5 bases). V was clipped by 5 bases and J by 2 bases, with 22 bases between them. The germline CDR1 and CDR2 sequences are SQVTM and ANQGSEA. This CDR3 has 17 amino acids. The CDR3 DNA sequence: TGCAGCGTTTACCTCGGTTCGGGGGGAATCGGCAATCAGCCCCAGCATTTT. Translating gives CSVYLGSGGIGNQPQHF.

A note on this clonotype: A much larger clone sits a single nucleotide away, making a read error possible. The chain links TRBV5-1 to TRBJ1-3; D gene ambiguous. The germline CDR1 and CDR2 sequences are SGHRS and YFSETQ. V lost 1 base and J 4 bases, leaving 12 bases between the germline ends. The CDR3 has 15 residues. CDR3 in amino acids: CASSLPPVDGNTIYF. The CDR3 DNA sequence: TGCGCCAGCAGCTTGCCCCCGGTGGACGGAAACACCATATATTTT.

This clonotype showed up many times. The chain links TRBV10-3 to TRBJ2-1; D gene uncertain. Trimming took 0 bases from V and 0 from J, leaving 9 bases between them. The CDR3 spans 16 residues. CDR1 ENHRY and CDR2 SYGVKD come from the germline V gene. The CDR3 coding sequence is TGTGCCATCAGTGAGTCGCCCAGTAGCTCCTACAATGAGCAGTTCTTC. Protein product: CAISESPSSSYNEQFF.

This clonotype appeared many times. The chain has TRBV10-2 and TRBJ1-3, with D perhaps TRBD1 (5 bases). Germline loops: CDR1 WSHSY, CDR2 SAAADI. The V and J ends lost 7 bases and 3 bases respectively, with 16 bases between them. CDR3 length: 15 residues. Here the CDR3 DNA reads TGCGCCAGCAAAGAACAGGCTTGGGGTGGAAACACCATATATTTT. Translation: CASKEQAWGGNTIYF.

This chain connects TRBV12-3 or TRBV12-4 to TRBJ1-6, with D uncertain. This CDR3 is built from 14 residues. V was shortened by 1 base and J by 7 bases, with 8 bases between the two germline ends. The CDR3 region is CASSLGPVNSPLHF. The DNA for the CDR3 is TGTGCCAGCAGTTTAGGCCCGGTGAATTCACCCCTCCACTTT.

This sequence joins TRBV5-1 and TRBJ1-2; TRBD1 matches at 8 bases. This CDR3 has 13 residues. Per the germline V gene, CDR1 is SGHRS and CDR2 is YFSETQ. With V trimmed by 0 bases and J by 6 bases, 1 base remained unmatched. The CDR3 loop is CASSLGRGHGYTF. The CDR3 DNA sequence: TGCGCCAGCAGCTTGGGCAGGGGGCATGGCTACACCTTC.

This clonotype was counted a few times. The chain uses TRBV11-2 and TRBJ2-5; D is possibly TRBD1 or TRBD2 (7 bases each). Germline loops: CDR1 SGHAT, CDR2 FQNNGV. Deletions cut 6 bases from V and 1 base from J, with 30 bases between. There are 20 residues in the CDR3. Here the CDR3 DNA reads TGTGCCAGCAGGGGGGGGGCGACGCTACCCAGGGGGGCCCTCCAAGAGACCCAGTACTTC. Protein sequence: CASRGGATLPRGALQETQYF.

The rearrangement uses TRBV2 and TRBJ2-7, with TRBD1 matching 7 bases. Trimming removed 5 bases from V and 2 bases from J; junction bases left unmatched: 6. Germline V gene sequence: CDR1 SNHLY, CDR2 FYNNEI. The CDR3 is 14 amino acids. CDR3 residues: CASSRGQPPYEQYF. In DNA, the CDR3 is TGTGCCAGCAGTAGGGGACAGCCTCCCTACGAGCAGTACTTC.

The rearrangement uses TRBV29-1 and TRBJ1-4; the match to TRBD1 covers 8 bases. Germline trimming cut 4 bases from V and 4 bases from J; bases unmatched to any gene: 5. This CDR3 region has 14 residues. Germline CDR1 reads SQVTM; CDR2 reads ANQGSEA. This CDR3 is CSVGGQAINEKLFF. The CDR3 DNA sequence: TGCAGCGTTGGGGGACAGGCAATTAATGAAAAACTGTTTTTT.

This clonotype was detected ten times or more. The V call is TRBV4-2, the J call TRBJ1-1; 7 bases are a match to TRBD1. With V trimmed by 3 bases and J by 5 bases, 9 bases remained unmatched. The CDR3 runs to 15 residues. Germline V gene lookup returns CDR1 LGHNA and CDR2 YNFKEQ. DNA of the CDR3: TGTGCCAGCAGCCAGCTTGACAGGGAAGTAACTGAAGCTTTCTTT. Its translation is CASSQLDREVTEAFF.

The genes are TRBV29-1 and TRBJ1-1; 7 nucleotides line up with TRBD1. Looked up from germline, CDR1 is SQVTM and CDR2 is ANQGSEA. The length of the CDR3 is 13 residues. The V gene end was trimmed by 4 bases and the J gene end by 0 bases; junction bases not matched to a gene: 2. The CDR3 DNA reads as TGCAGCGTTGCGGACAGGTTGAACACTGAAGCTTTCTTT. Translation: CSVADRLNTEAFF.

The chain employs TRBV29-1 and TRBJ2-1, with D perhaps being TRBD1 or TRBD2 (6 bases each). The CDR3 has 13 amino acids. Trimming cost V 4 bases and J 8 bases, with 15 bases left between them. Germline V gene data show CDR1 as SQVTM and CDR2 as ANQGSEA. The CDR3 here is CSVVRGAGDEQFF. In nucleotides, the CDR3 is TGCAGCGTTGTTAGGGGGGCCGGGGATGAGCAGTTCTTC.

This clonotype has a single count. The chain carries TRBV24-1 and TRBJ1-2; D is unresolved. Trimming took 4 bases from V and 8 from J, leaving 10 bases between them. The CDR3 sequence is 12 residues long. Germline CDR1 KGHDR, CDR2 SFDVKD. The CDR3 bases are TGTGCCACCAGTGACCTCGTGGGAGGCTACACCTTC. This translates into CATSDLVGGYTF.

This clonotype appeared many times. The V and J genes are TRBV2 and TRBJ2-1; D is unresolved. V lost 7 bases, J lost 5 bases, and 15 bases lay in between. Germline values: CDR1 SNHLY, CDR2 FYNNEI. CDR3 size: 14 residues. CDR3 amino acids: CASTGPTPDNEQFF. DNA of the CDR3: TGTGCCAGCACCGGACCCACCCCGGACAATGAGCAGTTCTTC.

This chain connects TRBV20-1 to TRBJ2-1; 9 nucleotides match TRBD1. There are 15 residues in the CDR3. The V and J ends lost 3 bases and 7 bases, in that order; junction bases with no gene match: 10. The V gene's germline CDR1 is DFQATT and CDR2 SNEGSKA (reference sequence). CDR3 region: CSASLLGTGKNEQFF. The CDR3, as DNA: TGCAGTGCTAGTCTCCTTGGGACAGGGAAGAATGAGCAGTTCTTC.

The gene calls are TRBV24-1 and TRBJ2-6, with D unresolved. CDR3 length: 15 residues. V lost 3 bases, J lost 4 bases, and 9 bases lay in between. Germline V gives CDR1 KGHDR, CDR2 SFDVKD. The CDR3 loop is CATSDGDTGANVLTF. The CDR3 DNA is TGTGCCACCAGTGATGGGGATACGGGGGCCAACGTCCTGACTTTC.

This clonotype appeared a few times. The chain is built from TRBV27 and TRBJ1-6, with D maybe TRBD1 (5 bases). CDR3 size: 16 residues. From germline, CDR1 is MNHEY and CDR2 SMNVEV (reference sequence). Trimming removed 6 bases from V and 0 bases from J, with 12 bases in between. The CDR3 DNA reads as TGTGCCAGCAGCAAAGAGACAGACTCCTATAATTCACCCCTCCACTTT. Its protein product is CASSKETDSYNSPLHF.

The V and J genes are TRBV10-3 and TRBJ1-2; D is ambiguous. This CDR3 contains 13 residues. V lost 6 bases to trimming and J lost 8 bases, with 16 bases between them. Germline loops: CDR1 ENHRY, CDR2 SYGVKD. Here the CDR3 DNA reads TGTGCCATCAGAAGGCCAGAAGATATCGGCTACACCTTC. Translating it yields CAIRRPEDIGYTF.

In its sample, this clonotype was seen a few times. The V gene is TRBV18, the J gene TRBJ1-6; D unclear. V was pared by 3 bases and J by 6 bases, with 12 bases between. The CDR3 is made up of 15 amino acids. From germline, CDR1 is KGHSH and CDR2 LQKENI. DNA for the CDR3: TGTGCCAGCTCACCTACATCCAGTCTTAATTCACCCCTCCACTTT. As protein: CASSPTSSLNSPLHF.

This clonotype was recorded many times. The chain uses TRBV7-3 and TRBJ1-1; D is undetermined. Germline CDR1 and CDR2: SGHTA and FQGTGA. This CDR3 has 16 amino acids. The V and J ends lost 5 bases and 1 base respectively, with 17 bases between them. CDR3 amino acids: CASSNPGKGGNTEAFF. The CDR3, as DNA: TGTGCCAGCAGCAACCCCGGGAAGGGAGGGAACACTGAAGCTTTCTTT.

This clonotype was observed many times. This chain connects TRBV5-6 to TRBJ1-1; D perhaps matches TRBD1 (5 bases). The V gene's germline CDR1 is SGHDT and CDR2 YYEEEE. V was clipped by 0 bases and J by 8 bases, with 11 bases between them. The CDR3 extends over 13 amino acids. The CDR3 loop reads CASSLGMGQEAFF. CDR3 sequence (DNA): TGTGCCAGCAGCTTGGGGATGGGGCAGGAAGCTTTCTTT.